Shown below are 29 T cell receptor beta chains from a single sample sequenced in a study of blood T cell repertoires in COVID-19. Some clones are missing from TCRdb's copy, which holds only in-frame ones; the method was immunoSEQ multiplex PCR. This sample has some 700,000 clones, with 85% to 90% found just once. Sequencing was performed on peripheral blood. These receptors all stem from a woman under 30 with acute or convalescent COVID-19.

The rearrangement uses TRBV6-5 and TRBJ1-6; 10 bases fit TRBD1. The CDR3 runs 15 residues. V lost 6 bases, J lost 9 bases, and 8 bases stayed unmatched. Germline V gene sequence: CDR1 MNHEY, CDR2 SVGAGI. The CDR3 is CASSERTGGGSPLHF. Written as DNA, the CDR3 is TGTGCCAGCAGCGAGCGGACAGGGGGTGGTTCACCCCTCCACTTT.

This chain connects TRBV28 to TRBJ1-1, with unresolved D. The ends were cut back, 3 bases at V and 1 base at J, with 6 bases in the middle. CDR1 MDHEN and CDR2 SYDVKM come from the germline V gene. The CDR3 has 13 residues. The CDR3 sequence is CASSFIPNTEAFF. DNA for the CDR3: TGTGCCAGCAGTTTTATCCCGAACACTGAAGCTTTCTTT.

This chain links TRBV5-1 with TRBJ1-1, with a possible D match to TRBD1 (5 bases). The CDR3 sequence is 14 residues long. CDR1 is SGHRS and CDR2 is YFSETQ in the germline V gene. V was clipped by 3 bases and J by 4 bases, with 13 bases between them. The CDR3 DNA follows: TGCGCCAGCAGCTCAGGACAATGGAGCACTGAAGCTTTCTTT. This sequence encodes CASSSGQWSTEAFF.

CDR3 DNA sequence: TGTGCCAGCAGCTTAGGTGGTAGAGACTCCTACGAGCAGTACTTC. It codes for CASSLGGRDSYEQYF. The chain has TRBV7-9 and TRBJ2-7; D gene uncertain. This CDR3 is 15 amino acids long. With 1 base removed from V and 0 bases from J, the gap between germline ends came to 10 bases. CDR1 is SEHNR and CDR2 is FQNEAQ in the germline V gene (reference sequence).

This chain's CDR3 is CASSPGPAVTDTQYF. The CDR3 DNA reads TGTGCCAGCAGCCCCGGACCAGCGGTCACAGATACGCAGTATTTT. The chain is built from TRBV4-2 and TRBJ2-3; weak D call: TRBD2 (5 bases). The length of the CDR3 is 15 residues. Trimming removed 4 bases from V and 2 bases from J, with 13 bases in between. Looked up from germline, CDR1 is LGHNA and CDR2 is YNFKEQ.

This chain joins TRBV5-1 and TRBJ2-7; D perhaps matches TRBD1 (6 bases). The CDR3 runs 14 residues. V was trimmed by 4 bases and J by 5 bases, leaving 16 bases between them. Germline V CDR1 and CDR2: SGHRS, YFSETQ. The CDR3 nucleotides read TGCGCCAGCAGCAGGGGGACCGAATTGGACGAGCAGTACTTC. Translated: CASSRGTELDEQYF. The full variable domain, rest sourced from reference TRBV5-1 and TRBJ2-7, is KAGVTQTPRYLIKTRGQQVTLSCSPISGHRSVSWYQQTPGQGLQFLFEYFSETQRNKGNFPGRFSGRQFSNSRSEMNVSTLELGDSALYLCASSRGTELDEQYFGPGTRLTVT.

As concerns this clone: Other nucleotide sequences in the sample specify the same CDR3. The rearrangement joins TRBV18 to TRBJ1-5; 9 bases match TRBD1. The trim removed 3 bases at V and 7 bases at J, leaving 4 bases unmatched. This CDR3 region has 14 residues. Germline V gene lookup returns CDR1 KGHSH and CDR2 LQKENI. CDR3: CASSPDRGGQPQHF. In nucleotides, the CDR3 is TGTGCCAGCTCACCGGACAGGGGAGGGCAGCCCCAGCATTTT.

The chain employs TRBV30 and TRBJ1-1, with 7 bases fitting TRBD1. Germline CDR1 reads GTSNPN; CDR2 reads SVGIG (reference sequence). The CDR3 extends over 13 amino acids. V lost 1 base and J lost 5; bases outside the gene matches: 4. The CDR3 protein is CAWSEYRGTEAFF. The CDR3, as DNA: TGTGCCTGGAGTGAATACAGGGGAACTGAAGCTTTCTTT.

This chain uses TRBV5-5 with TRBJ1-6; D is uncertain. The germline gives CDR1 SGHKS, CDR2 YYEKEE (reference sequence). This CDR3 contains 15 residues. The ends were cut back, 2 bases at V and 5 bases at J, with 11 bases in the middle. The CDR3 loop is CASSFSVTNNSPLHF. CDR3 in DNA: TGTGCCAGCAGCTTTAGTGTCACTAATAATTCACCCCTCCACTTT.

V and J are TRBV11-2 and TRBJ2-1; no firm D call. V gave up 0 bases and J gave up 4 bases, with 16 bases separating them. The germline V gene has CDR1 SGHAT and CDR2 FQNNGV. The length of the CDR3 is 17 residues. CDR3 amino acids: CASSLERPERPYNEQFF. The CDR3 DNA sequence: TGTGCCAGCAGCTTAGAGCGTCCGGAGCGCCCTTACAATGAGCAGTTCTTC.

The chain uses TRBV5-8 and TRBJ1-1; D unresolved. The CDR3 contains 14 residues. Germline CDR1 SGHTS, CDR2 YDEGEE. V was clipped by 0 bases and J by 3 bases, with 9 bases between them. The CDR3 sequence: CASSLGRGYTEAFF. In DNA form, the CDR3 reads TGTGCCAGCAGCTTGGGTCGGGGATACACTGAAGCTTTCTTT.

J is TRBJ2-7 and V is TRBV29-1, with 9 bases matching TRBD1. This CDR3 region has 13 residues. The germline V gene encodes CDR1 SQVTM and CDR2 ANQGSEA. The V segment lost 2 bases and the J segment 8 bases; nucleotides outside the gene matches: 7. The CDR3 DNA reads TGCAGCGTTGAAATGGGGACAGGGAGGCAGCAGTACTTC. Its protein product is CSVEMGTGRQQYF.

This chain joins TRBV5-1 and TRBJ1-2; 9 positions match TRBD1. Germline CDR1 and CDR2: SGHRS and YFSETQ. The trim removed 1 base at V and 5 bases at J, leaving 18 bases unmatched. The CDR3 contains 19 residues. Here the CDR3 reads CASSLLRNEMGQGWYGYTF. Here the CDR3 DNA reads TGCGCCAGCAGCTTGTTAAGAAACGAGATGGGACAGGGATGGTATGGCTACACCTTC.

The rearrangement uses TRBV18 and TRBJ1-4, with 7 positions matching TRBD1. V shed 6 bases and J 5 bases; nucleotides not matched to a gene: 12. Germline values: CDR1 KGHSH, CDR2 LQKENI. The CDR3 has 16 residues. DNA for the CDR3: TGTGCCAGCTCGGCCGTAACAGGGGCTTCGAATGAAAAACTGTTTTTT. It translates to CASSAVTGASNEKLFF.

The V gene is TRBV6-2 or TRBV6-3, the J gene TRBJ1-2; 7 positions agree with TRBD1. V was pared by 1 base and J by 5 bases, with 7 bases of the junction left unmatched. The CDR3 covers 15 residues. CDR1 and CDR2 from the germline V gene are MNHEY and SVGEGT. The CDR3 DNA follows: TGTGCCAGCAGTTACTTTTGGACAGGCCCATATGGCTACACCTTC. Protein: CASSYFWTGPYGYTF.

Regarding this clone: The sample has other DNA sequences that encode this CDR3 too. This chain uses TRBV7-2 with TRBJ1-2; D is unclear. Trimming left V 2 bases short and J 0 bases short, with 4 bases between. Germline V gene lookup returns CDR1 SGHTA and CDR2 FQGNSA. The CDR3 has 13 residues. In DNA, the CDR3 is TGTGCCAGCAGCTTAACAGCTAACTATGGCTACACCTTC. Amino acids: CASSLTANYGYTF.

This chain joins TRBV7-6 and TRBJ2-5, with D tentatively TRBD1 (6 bases). V shed 0 bases and J shed 2 bases, with 10 bases lying between them. Germline CDR1 and CDR2: SGHVS and FNYEAQ. The CDR3 covers 15 residues. The CDR3 protein is CASSLAVDRQETQYF. The DNA for the CDR3 is TGTGCCAGCAGCTTAGCGGTAGACAGGCAAGAGACCCAGTACTTC.

The chain uses TRBV28 and TRBJ1-1; D gene ambiguous. Germline lookup yields CDR1 MDHEN and CDR2 SYDVKM. V lost 2 bases and J lost 5, with 9 bases in between. This CDR3 contains 13 residues. The CDR3 DNA reads as TGTGCCAGCAGTTTAGCGGCGAGAACTGAAGCTTTCTTT. Translating it yields CASSLAARTEAFF.

This sequence joins TRBV19 and TRBJ1-2; 8 bases agree with TRBD1. Germline V gives CDR1 LNHDA, CDR2 SQIVND (reference sequence). This CDR3 is 14 amino acids long. The J segment lost 3 bases and the V segment lost 5 bases, leaving 5 bases of the junction unmatched. CDR3 protein: CASSLRGLDYGYTF. The CDR3 DNA reads as TGTGCCAGTAGTCTCAGGGGGCTCGACTATGGCTACACCTTC.

The chain links TRBV3-1 (or the pseudogene TRBV3-2) to TRBJ2-7; TRBD1 agrees at 8 bases. CDR3 length: 16 residues. V dropped 8 bases and J dropped 4; count of bases not matched to a gene: 16. In germline, CDR1 is LGHDT, CDR2 YNNKEL (reference sequence). CDR3 in DNA: TGTGCCAGCCTCACTCTAGAGGAGAGACAGGGGTACGAGCAGTACTTC. Encoded protein: CASLTLEERQGYEQYF.

The chain joins TRBV25-1 to TRBJ2-3; TRBD2 might be the D (5 bases). V dropped 3 bases and J dropped 0 bases, with 10 bases sitting between them. Per the germline V gene, CDR1 is MGHDK and CDR2 is SYGVNS. The CDR3 covers 15 residues. The CDR3 is CASSEDWPSTDTQYF. The CDR3 nucleotides are TGTGCCAGCAGTGAGGACTGGCCAAGCACAGATACGCAGTATTTT.

The chain couples TRBV7-6 to TRBJ2-7, with TRBD1 identical over 7 bases. Germline CDR1 reads SGHVS; CDR2 reads FNYEAQ. There are 18 residues in the CDR3. J gave up 0 bases and V 5 bases, and 16 bases lay outside the gene matches. This CDR3 is CASSATPQGQRFSYEQYF. In DNA, the CDR3 is TGTGCCAGCAGCGCAACGCCCCAGGGACAGCGTTTCTCCTACGAGCAGTACTTC.

The DNA for the CDR3 is TGCGCCAGCAGCTTGGGGGCGGGGGCATATGGCTACACCTTC. This sequence encodes CASSLGAGAYGYTF. This chain links TRBV5-1 with TRBJ1-2, with D tentatively TRBD1 (6 bases). CDR3 size: 14 residues. Deletions cut 0 bases from V and 5 bases from J, with 11 bases between. The V gene's germline CDR1 is SGHRS and CDR2 YFSETQ.

The rearrangement joins TRBV4-3 to TRBJ1-2; D uncertain. The CDR3 is made up of 17 amino acids. Germline CDR1 and CDR2: LGHNA and YSLEER. Trimming took 0 bases from V and 4 from J, leaving 18 bases between them. CDR3 in amino acids: CASSQELWGEGPYGYTF. As DNA, the CDR3 is TGCGCCAGCAGCCAAGAGTTGTGGGGAGAAGGCCCCTATGGCTACACCTTC.

The chain employs TRBV5-1 and TRBJ1-5, with a tentative D call TRBD1 (6 bases). The CDR3 length is 15 residues. Trimming removed 0 bases from V and 2 bases from J, with 9 bases in between. Germline-derived CDR1 and CDR2 are SGHRS and YFSETQ. This CDR3 reads CASSLEGVRNQPQHF. As DNA, the CDR3 is TGCGCCAGCAGCTTGGAGGGGGTCCGCAATCAGCCCCAGCATTTT.

The chain joins TRBV14 to TRBJ1-2, with D perhaps TRBD1 (6 bases). The germline gives CDR1 SGHDN, CDR2 FVKESK. V gave up 4 bases and J gave up 8 bases, with 20 bases separating them. The length of the CDR3 is 15 residues. CDR3 amino acids: CASSLQGGGFGGYTF. In nucleotides, the CDR3 is TGTGCCAGCAGCCTACAGGGAGGGGGTTTCGGCGGCTACACCTTC.

The genes are TRBV6-5 and TRBJ1-2, with unresolved D. V lost 4 bases and J lost 3, with 9 bases in between. The CDR3 extends over 13 amino acids. Germline-derived CDR1 and CDR2 are MNHEY and SVGAGI. The CDR3 region is CASSSDWDYGYTF. CDR3 DNA sequence: TGTGCCAGCAGTTCAGACTGGGACTATGGCTACACCTTC.

The sample holds a few counts of this clone. This chain connects TRBV5-4 to TRBJ1-2, with D unclear. The CDR3 loop spans 14 amino acids. Germline CDR1 is SGHNT and CDR2 is YYREEE (reference sequence). The germline V and J ends were trimmed by 3 bases and 6 bases, with 15 bases remaining between them. The CDR3 loop reads CASSSGSGWDGYTF. For the CDR3, the DNA is TGTGCCAGCAGCTCCGGTTCAGGTTGGGATGGCTACACCTTC. Combining the CDR3 with reference TRBV5-4 and TRBJ1-2 gives the whole variable domain ETGVTQSPTHLIKTRGQQVTLRCSSQSGHNTVSWYQQALGQGPQFIFQYYREEENGRGNFPPRFSGLQFPNYSSELNVNALELDDSALYLCASSSGSGWDGYTFGSGTRLTVV.

The chain is built from TRBV7-9 and TRBJ2-3; 12 nucleotides line up with TRBD2. The germline gives CDR1 SEHNR, CDR2 FQNEAQ (reference sequence). Trimming took 1 base from V and 4 from J; bases not matched to a gene: 3. This CDR3 contains 16 residues. The CDR3 sequence is CASSLVPSGGADTQYF. For the CDR3, the DNA is TGTGCCAGCAGCTTAGTCCCTAGCGGGGGGGCAGATACGCAGTATTTT.